This note documents a single TCR beta chain sequence. The data belong to a study of blood T cell repertoires in COVID-19. Study-wide context: Acute and convalescent COVID-19 samples came from the United States, Italy and Spain. From T cells, B-cell-depleted T cells, or PBMCs came the material, which was cDNA or gDNA.

From germline, CDR1 is MNHEY and CDR2 SVGEGT. The CDR3 has 15 residues. J gave up 7 bases and V 5 bases, and 10 bases lay outside the gene matches. Per the authors' pipeline: Amplified reference gene primers provided the basis for estimating nucleated cell counts. Assay used: immunoSEQ multiplex PCR; TCRdb lists only in-frame clones, some missing. V and J calls and clone size are those listed in that table; D and trimming were worked out from the DNA. The data hold roughly 110,000 clones, with about 85% observed a single time. The source is a human donor in a cohort sampled during active COVID-19. The rearrangement joins TRBV6-2 or TRBV6-3 to TRBJ2-1, with 8 bases identical to TRBD2. Sequencing was carried out using peripheral blood. For the CDR3, the DNA is TGTGCCAGCAGTCCCGGGACTAGGGGGTTGAATGAGCAGTTCTTC. Protein: CASSPGTRGLNEQFF.